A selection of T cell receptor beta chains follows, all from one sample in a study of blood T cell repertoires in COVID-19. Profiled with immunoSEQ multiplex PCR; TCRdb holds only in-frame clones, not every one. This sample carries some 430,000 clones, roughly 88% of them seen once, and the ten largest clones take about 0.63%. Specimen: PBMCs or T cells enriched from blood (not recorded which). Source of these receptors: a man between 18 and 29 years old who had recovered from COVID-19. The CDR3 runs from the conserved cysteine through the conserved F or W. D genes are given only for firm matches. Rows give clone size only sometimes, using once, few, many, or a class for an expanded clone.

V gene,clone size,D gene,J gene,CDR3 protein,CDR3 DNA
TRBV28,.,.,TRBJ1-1,CASSSGGRGNTEAFF,TGTGCCAGCAGTTCGGGGGGCAGGGGGAACACTGAAGCTTTCTTT
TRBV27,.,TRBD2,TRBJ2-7,CASSLTPSVGLYEQYF,TGTGCCAGCAGTTTAACCCCTTCAGTGGGACTATACGAGCAGTACTTC
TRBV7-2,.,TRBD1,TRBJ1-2,CASSLTGTNYGYTF,TGTGCCAGCAGCTTGACAGGGACCAACTATGGCTACACCTTC
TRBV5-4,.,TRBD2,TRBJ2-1,CASSEASGGPYNEQFF,TGTGCCAGCAGCGAAGCCAGCGGGGGTCCCTACAATGAGCAGTTCTTC
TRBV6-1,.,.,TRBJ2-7,CASSEAGKSYEQYF,TGTGCCAGCAGCGAAGCGGGCAAATCCTACGAGCAGTACTTC
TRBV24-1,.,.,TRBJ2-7,CATSDPRESTGREQYF,TGTGCCACCAGTGATCCAAGAGAATCGACAGGTCGCGAGCAGTACTTC
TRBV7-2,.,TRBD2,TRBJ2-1,CASSRTSGGPSYNEQFF,TGTGCCAGCAGCAGGACTAGCGGAGGACCCTCCTACAATGAGCAGTTCTTC
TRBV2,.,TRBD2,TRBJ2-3,CASSEEPQRGFTDTQYF,TGTGCCAGCAGTGAAGAGCCACAGCGGGGGTTCACAGATACGCAGTATTTT
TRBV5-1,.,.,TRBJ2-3,CASSLDGRGHTDTQYF,TGCGCCAGCAGCTTGGACGGGCGGGGGCACACAGATACGCAGTATTTT
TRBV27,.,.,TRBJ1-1,CASSFTGVNTEAFF,TGTGCCAGCAGTTTCACCGGGGTGAACACTGAAGCTTTCTTT
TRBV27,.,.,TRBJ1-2,CASRGTYYGYTF,TGTGCCAGCAGGGGGACATACTATGGCTACACCTTC
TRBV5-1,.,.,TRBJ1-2,CASSLFPGHAYGYTF,TGCGCCAGCAGCTTGTTTCCGGGACACGCCTATGGCTACACCTTC
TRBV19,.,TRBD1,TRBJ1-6,CASSMQGARNSPLHF,TGTGCCAGTAGTATGCAGGGGGCAAGGAATTCACCCCTCCACTTT
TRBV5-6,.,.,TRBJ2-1,CASSLTRDYNEQFF,TGTGCCAGCAGCCTGACCAGGGACTACAATGAGCAGTTCTTC
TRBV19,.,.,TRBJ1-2,CASSILGGERGYGYTF,TGTGCCAGTAGTATCCTCGGGGGAGAGCGGGGCTATGGCTACACCTTC
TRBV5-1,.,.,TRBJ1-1,CASSLGIPGMAFF,TGCGCCAGCAGCTTGGGGATTCCAGGGATGGCTTTCTTT
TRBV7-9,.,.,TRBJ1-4,CASSFSWPEKLFF,TGTGCCAGCAGCTTTAGCTGGCCGGAAAAACTGTTTTTT
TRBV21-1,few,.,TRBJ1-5,CASSMPGTGHVWKPQHF,TGTGCCAGCAGCATGCCCGGGACAGGGCATGTGTGGAAGCCCCAGCATTTT
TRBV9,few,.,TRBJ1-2,CASSVVGLGDGYTF,TGTGCCAGCAGCGTAGTCGGGCTCGGGGATGGCTACACCTTC
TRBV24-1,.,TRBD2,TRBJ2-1,CATSVISGSSYNEQFF,TGTGCCACCAGTGTAATTAGCGGGAGTTCCTACAATGAGCAGTTCTTC
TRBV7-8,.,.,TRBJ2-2,CASGDTSNTGELFF,TGTGCCAGCGGAGATACCTCTAACACCGGGGAGCTGTTTTTT
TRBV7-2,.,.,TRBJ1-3,CASSGRAGNTIYF,TGTGCCAGCAGCGGCCGTGCTGGAAACACCATATATTTT
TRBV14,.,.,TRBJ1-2,CASSRGTPNYGYTF,TGTGCCAGCAGCCGAGGGACACCGAACTATGGCTACACCTTC
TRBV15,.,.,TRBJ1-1,CATSGLGGVTEAFF,TGTGCCACCAGCGGCCTCGGGGGGGTCACTGAAGCTTTCTTT
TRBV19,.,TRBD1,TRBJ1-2,CASSAGTGSRSGYTF,TGTGCCAGTAGTGCCGGGACAGGGAGCAGGAGTGGCTACACCTTC
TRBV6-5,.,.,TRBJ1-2,CASSRSGPPNYGYTF,TGTGCCAGCAGTCGGTCGGGTCCGCCTAACTATGGCTACACCTTC
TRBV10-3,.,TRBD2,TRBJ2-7,CAISGTGTTASYEQYF,TGTGCCATCAGTGGTACCGGGACTACCGCTTCCTACGAGCAGTACTTC
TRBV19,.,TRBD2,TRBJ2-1,CASSDSGSHNEQFF,TGTGCCAGCTCCGATAGCGGGAGTCACAATGAGCAGTTCTTC
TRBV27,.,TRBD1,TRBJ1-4,CASRPGGASEKLFF,TGTGCCAGCAGACCAGGGGGCGCGAGCGAAAAACTGTTTTTT
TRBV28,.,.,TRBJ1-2,CASSLLQGSYGYTF,TGTGCCAGCAGTTTATTGCAGGGGAGCTATGGCTACACCTTC
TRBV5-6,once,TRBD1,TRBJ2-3,CASRRTGTSTDTQYF,TGTGCCAGCAGACGGACAGGGACTAGCACAGATACGCAGTATTTT
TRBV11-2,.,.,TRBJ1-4,CASSLVPEHATNEKLFF,TGTGCCAGCAGCTTAGTTCCAGAACACGCAACTAATGAAAAACTGTTTTTT
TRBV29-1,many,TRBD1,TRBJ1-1,CSVGQGRTEAFF,TGCAGCGTTGGACAGGGACGCACTGAAGCTTTCTTT
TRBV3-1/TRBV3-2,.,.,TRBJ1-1,CASSQVMGATEAFF,TGTGCCAGCAGCCAAGTGATGGGGGCCACTGAAGCTTTCTTT
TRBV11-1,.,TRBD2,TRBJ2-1,CASSGLGLAGYNEQFF,TGTGCCAGCAGCGGATTGGGGCTAGCGGGCTACAATGAGCAGTTCTTC
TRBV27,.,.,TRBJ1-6,CASSTRRGSNSPLHF,TGTGCCAGCAGTACTAGGCGGGGGTCCAATTCACCCCTCCACTTT
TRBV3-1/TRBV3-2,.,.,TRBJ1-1,CASSVPGHNPRNTEAFF,TGTGCCAGCAGCGTACCGGGACATAACCCGAGGAACACTGAAGCTTTCTTT
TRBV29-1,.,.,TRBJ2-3,CSVAQGTTDTQYF,TGCAGCGTTGCTCAGGGGACCACAGATACGCAGTATTTT
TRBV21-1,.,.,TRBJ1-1,CASSKEGQIEAFF,TGTGCCAGCAGCAAAGAGGGACAGATTGAAGCTTTCTTT
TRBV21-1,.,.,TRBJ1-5,CASSKTENQPQHF,TGTGCCAGCAGCAAAACAGAGAATCAGCCCCAGCATTTT
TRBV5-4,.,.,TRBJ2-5,CASSLAGRGETQYF,TGTGCCAGCAGCTTGGCAGGGCGTGGGGAGACCCAGTACTTC
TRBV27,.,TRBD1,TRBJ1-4,CASSQRGGREKLFF,TGTGCCAGCAGTCAACGAGGGGGCCGGGAAAAACTGTTTTTT
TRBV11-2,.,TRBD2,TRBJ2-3,CASRPVGGRVGDTQYF,TGTGCCAGTCGCCCAGTGGGCGGGAGGGTGGGAGATACGCAGTATTTT
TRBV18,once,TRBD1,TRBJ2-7,CASSLDRGPSYEQYF,TGTGCCAGCTCATTAGACAGGGGGCCTTCCTACGAGCAGTACTTC
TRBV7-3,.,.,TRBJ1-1,CASSPGDTEAFF,TGTGCCAGCAGCCCCGGGGACACTGAAGCTTTCTTT
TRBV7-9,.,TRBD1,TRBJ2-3,CASSLSGQGALGYF,TGTGCCAGCAGCCTATCGGGACAGGGGGCTTTAGGGTATTTT
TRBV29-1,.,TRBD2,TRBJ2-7,CSVCISGRRSYEQYF,TGCAGCGTCTGCATTAGCGGGAGAAGGTCCTACGAGCAGTACTTC
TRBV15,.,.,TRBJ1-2,CATSRADGTSGYTF,TGTGCCACCAGCAGAGCCGACGGGACTTCCGGCTACACCTTC